These 31 T cell receptor beta chains originate from one sample sequenced in a study of graft-versus-host responses after intestinal transplantation. Sequenced by immunoSEQ multiplex PCR; TCRdb stores in-frame clones only, minus some. The repertoire has roughly 4,100 clones, roughly 21% of them found once; the top ten carry around 5%. The material sequenced was alloreactive CD4+ T cells from a mixed lymphocyte reaction culture, taken before transplantation. Specified subset: CFSE-low proliferating T cells sorted from roughly six-day pre-transplant mixed lymphocyte reaction (GvH or HvG direction). Source of these receptors: a human patient who was an organ donor for intestinal transplantation.

By sample share, this clone is medium-sized. V gene TRBV5-6 combines with J gene TRBJ1-5; tentative D call: TRBD1 (5 bases). V was trimmed by 0 bases and J by 6 bases, leaving 10 bases between them. The germline CDR1 and CDR2 sequences are SGHDT and YYEEEE. The CDR3 contains 14 residues. The CDR3 DNA sequence: TGTGCCAGCAGCTTGGGCAGGGTCGCTCAGCCCCAGCATTTT. Its protein product is CASSLGRVAQPQHF.

This clone is large (0.1 to 1%). The chain is built from TRBV10-2 and TRBJ1-3, with D perhaps TRBD1 (6 bases). The germline V and J ends were trimmed by 2 bases and 3 bases, with 8 bases remaining between them. CDR1 is WSHSY and CDR2 is SAAADI in the germline V gene. The CDR3 totals 14 residues. The chain's CDR3 is CASSEQGHGNTIYF. CDR3 nucleotides: TGCGCCAGCAGTGAGCAGGGGCATGGAAACACCATATATTTT.

This clone qualifies as medium-sized. The chain carries TRBV7-8 and TRBJ1-1; D perhaps matches TRBD1 (5 bases). Per the germline V gene, CDR1 is SGHVS and CDR2 is FQNEAQ. V shed 2 bases and J shed 8 bases, with 15 bases lying between them. The CDR3 is made up of 14 amino acids. The CDR3 region is CASSLSVGGGEAFF. For the CDR3, the DNA is TGTGCCAGCAGCTTATCGGTGGGGGGAGGAGAAGCTTTCTTT.

This chain joins TRBV4-2 and TRBJ1-2, with a weak D call TRBD1 (5 bases). CDR3 size: 12 residues. The V end was cut by 5 bases, the J end by 4 bases, with 8 bases between. The germline V gene has CDR1 LGHNA and CDR2 YNFKEQ. The chain's CDR3 is CASSLQVYGYTF. DNA of the CDR3: TGTGCCAGCAGCTTACAGGTCTATGGCTACACCTTC.

This clone has only a few counts. The J gene is TRBJ1-3, the V gene TRBV10-3; D remains ambiguous. Germline assignment: CDR1 ENHRY and CDR2 SYGVKD. The CDR3 runs to 14 residues. V gave up 7 bases and J gave up 0 bases, with 10 bases separating them. The CDR3 nucleotides read TGTGCCATCATGTCCACGGGCTCTGGAAACACCATATATTTT. Residues: CAIMSTGSGNTIYF.

This clone was observed a few times. J is TRBJ2-1 and V is TRBV5-1; 7 bases are shared with TRBD1. CDR1 is SGHRS, CDR2 YFSETQ, per germline. This CDR3 is built from 15 residues. Unmatched junction bases numbered 6, after V lost 2 bases and J lost 4 bases. The CDR3 here is CASSLQGPKYNEQFF. The CDR3 DNA reads TGCGCCAGCAGCTTACAGGGGCCTAAGTACAATGAGCAGTTCTTC. Full variable domain (remainder filled in from reference TRBV5-1 and TRBJ2-1): KAGVTQTPRYLIKTRGQQVTLSCSPISGHRSVSWYQQTPGQGLQFLFEYFSETQRNKGNFPGRFSGRQFSNSRSEMNVSTLELGDSALYLCASSLQGPKYNEQFFGPGTRLTVL.

By proportion, this clone is medium-sized. The J gene is TRBJ2-7, the V gene TRBV20-1, with 7 bases fitting TRBD2. Trimming cost V 6 bases and J 4 bases; bases outside gene matches: 3. The CDR3 runs to 11 residues. Germline loops: CDR1 DFQATT, CDR2 SNEGSKA (reference sequence). Here the CDR3 reads CSAILAYEQYV. CDR3 DNA sequence: TGCAGTGCAATACTAGCGTACGAGCAGTACGTC.

The rearrangement joins TRBV28 to TRBJ2-3; TRBD2 aligns across 9 bases. Germline lookup yields CDR1 MDHEN and CDR2 SYDVKM. The CDR3 sequence is 15 residues long. Unmatched junction bases numbered 5, after V lost 5 bases and J lost 2 bases. CDR3 nucleotide sequence: TGTGCCAGCAGTGTAGCGGGGGCCTCCACAGATACGCAGTATTTT. It encodes CASSVAGASTDTQYF.

The CDR3: CASSLGTGFYGYTF. The CDR3 coding sequence is TGTGCCAGCAGTCTCGGGACAGGGTTTTATGGCTACACCTTC. The chain employs TRBV2 and TRBJ1-2; 9 bases are a match to TRBD1. CDR1 and CDR2 from the germline V gene are SNHLY and FYNNEI. Trimming took 5 bases from V and 5 from J; bases not matched to a gene: 6. The length of the CDR3 is 14 residues. The full variable domain, in which reference TRBV2 and TRBJ1-2 provide the parts outside the CDR3, is EPEVTQTPSHQVTQMGQEVILRCVPISNHLYFYWYRQILGQKVEFLVSFYNNEISEKSEIFDDQFSVERPDGSNFTLKIRSTKLEDSAMYFCASSLGTGFYGYTFGSGTRLTVV.

This clone counts as medium-sized. The rearrangement joins TRBV4-3 to TRBJ2-7; D possibly corresponds to TRBD2 (6 bases). The germline V and J ends were trimmed by 1 base and 7 bases, with 17 bases remaining between them. Germline-derived CDR1 and CDR2 are LGHNA and YSLEER. The CDR3 spans 15 residues. The CDR3 DNA sequence: TGCGCCAGCAGCCAAGTCAGGGAAGGACTACGGGAGCAGTACGTC. The encoded protein is CASSQVREGLREQYV.

By share, this clone counts as medium-sized. V and J are TRBV5-1 and TRBJ1-1; D is unresolved. Looked up from germline, CDR1 is SGHRS and CDR2 is YFSETQ. This CDR3 contains 14 residues. The V end was cut by 1 base, the J end by 0 bases, with 7 bases between. This chain's CDR3 is CASSLTAMNTEAFF. The CDR3 nucleotides are TGCGCCAGCAGCTTGACAGCTATGAACACTGAAGCTTTCTTT.

About this clone: The sample holds other DNA sequences that translate to the same CDR3. The rearrangement uses TRBV27 and TRBJ1-5; 11 bases are shared with TRBD1. CDR1 MNHEY and CDR2 SMNVEV come from the germline V gene (reference sequence). CDR3 size: 14 residues. V lost 6 bases, J lost 3 bases, and 1 base stayed unmatched. CDR3 amino acids: CASSGQGANQPQHF. The DNA for the CDR3 is TGTGCCAGCAGCGGACAGGGGGCCAATCAGCCCCAGCATTTT.

This chain joins TRBV11-3 and TRBJ2-1; D might be TRBD1 (6 bases). CDR1 is SGHNT, CDR2 YENEEA, per germline. V was cut by 5 bases and J by 6 bases, with 11 bases left in between. This CDR3 spans 13 amino acids. Written as DNA, the CDR3 is TGTGCCAGCAGCAAGGGGGTTTTCAATGAGCAGTTCTTC. Encoded protein: CASSKGVFNEQFF.

This clone is judged medium-sized. The rearrangement links TRBV5-6 to TRBJ2-4; TRBD2 matches at 10 bases. The CDR3 is 15 residues long. CDR1 and CDR2 (germline): SGHDT, YYEEEE. The V segment lost 0 bases and the J segment 13 bases; nucleotides outside the gene matches: 10. The DNA for the CDR3 is TGTGCCAGCAGCTTGGTCGGTTTCGGACTAGCGGTCCAGTACTTC. Residues: CASSLVGFGLAVQYF.

On this clone itself: The identical CDR3 is also encoded by other nucleotide sequences in the sample. This rearrangement joins TRBV21-1 to TRBJ2-6; the table's D gene call, TRBD1, was not cross checked with the DNA. TRBV21-1 is annotated as a pseudogene. The CDR3 has 16 amino acids. This CDR3 is CASSKGYRSGANVLTF. CDR3 nucleotides: TGTGCCAGCAGCAAGGGGTACAGGTCTGGGGCCAACGTCCTGACTTTC.

The J gene is TRBJ1-4, the V gene TRBV6-5, with 11 bases lining up with TRBD1. Trimming at V came to 5 bases and at J to 4 bases, leaving 3 bases not matched to a gene. The CDR3 totals 15 residues. CDR1 and CDR2 (germline): MNHEY, SVGAGI. The CDR3 reads CASSLGTGGNEKLFF. For the CDR3, the DNA is TGTGCCAGCAGTCTGGGGACAGGGGGTAATGAAAAACTGTTTTTT.

This chain connects TRBV5-1 to TRBJ1-1; D may be TRBD1 (5 bases). Germline-derived CDR1 and CDR2 are SGHRS and YFSETQ. Trimming took off 1 base at V and 1 base at J, with 8 bases between the two ends. This CDR3 has 14 residues. CDR3 protein: CASSLQGRNTEAFF. The CDR3 DNA reads as TGCGCCAGCAGCTTGCAGGGAAGGAACACTGAAGCTTTCTTT. Drawing the rest from reference TRBV5-1 and TRBJ1-1, the complete variable domain is KAGVTQTPRYLIKTRGQQVTLSCSPISGHRSVSWYQQTPGQGLQFLFEYFSETQRNKGNFPGRFSGRQFSNSRSEMNVSTLELGDSALYLCASSLQGRNTEAFFGQGTRLTVV.

This chain connects TRBV11-3 to TRBJ2-3; D unresolved. This CDR3 is 12 amino acids long. The germline CDR1 and CDR2 sequences are SGHNT and YENEEA. Trimming stripped 4 bases from V and 6 bases from J, with 8 bases between. The CDR3 region is CASSSARDTQYF. The CDR3 DNA sequence: TGTGCCAGCAGCTCGGCGAGGGATACGCAGTATTTT.

The rearrangement links TRBV10-3 to TRBJ1-2, with D perhaps matching TRBD1 (5 bases). Germline CDR1 reads ENHRY; CDR2 reads SYGVKD. The V and J ends lost 3 bases and 2 bases respectively, with 19 bases between them. The CDR3 runs 17 residues. CDR3: CAISDGAAGSTNYGYTF. CDR3 DNA: TGTGCCATCAGTGATGGGGCCGCAGGGTCAACCAACTATGGCTACACCTTC.

This clone has at least ten counts. The chain employs TRBV5-4 and TRBJ2-1; D gene unclear. The CDR3 spans 12 residues. Trimming removed 0 bases at V and 4 bases at J, with 2 bases between. Germline CDR1 is SGHNT and CDR2 is YYREEE (reference sequence). The CDR3 region has the DNA TGTGCCAGCAGCTTGGTATACAATGAGCAGTTCTTC. Residues: CASSLVYNEQFF.

This clone was counted between two and nine times. The chain uses TRBV19 and TRBJ1-2, with TRBD1 matching over 8 bases. Germline V gives CDR1 LNHDA, CDR2 SQIVND (reference sequence). This CDR3 comprises 13 residues. V lost 7 bases and J lost 7; bases outside the gene matches: 8. The chain's CDR3 is CASTPTGGGGYTF. CDR3 DNA: TGTGCCAGTACCCCAACAGGGGGAGGTGGCTACACCTTC. The full variable domain, completed using reference TRBV19 and TRBJ1-2, is DGGITQSPKYLFRKEGQNVTLSCEQNLNHDAMYWYRQDPGQGLRLIYYSQIVNDFQKGDIAEGYSVSREKKESFPLTVTSAQKNPTAFYLCASTPTGGGGYTFGSGTRLTVV.

This clone was found a few times. The rearrangement links TRBV5-1 to TRBJ2-5; 12 nucleotides match TRBD2. Germline loops: CDR1 SGHRS, CDR2 YFSETQ. This CDR3 comprises 16 residues. Trimming took 3 bases from V and 3 from J; bases not matched to a gene: 6. CDR3 loop: CASSSRPSGGEETQYF. The CDR3 nucleotides are TGCGCCAGCAGCTCCCGCCCTAGCGGGGGGGAAGAGACCCAGTACTTC.

This clone was observed a few times. V and J are TRBV4-1 and TRBJ2-3; 7 bases are shared with TRBD2. The ends lost 3 bases at V and 4 bases at J; junction bases unmatched: 1. Per the germline V gene, CDR1 is MGHRA and CDR2 is YSYEKL. The CDR3 contains 13 residues. The CDR3 nucleotides are TGCGCCAGCAGCCACCGGGGGGCAGATACGCAGTATTTT. The encoded protein is CASSHRGADTQYF.

This sequence joins TRBV6-6 and TRBJ2-3, with TRBD1 matching over 7 bases. This CDR3 region has 15 residues. Germline V gene sequence: CDR1 MNHNY, CDR2 SVGAGI (reference sequence). The trim removed 6 bases at V and 4 bases at J, leaving 10 bases unmatched. CDR3 amino acids: CASRRRQGLADTQYF. CDR3 nucleotides: TGTGCCAGCAGACGGAGACAGGGTTTAGCAGATACGCAGTATTTT.

This clone is medium-sized in the sample. This rearrangement joins TRBV5-1 to TRBJ1-1; TRBD1 matches 7 bases. Germline V CDR1 and CDR2: SGHRS, YFSETQ. V lost 4 bases, J lost 1 base, and 4 bases stayed unmatched. The CDR3 runs 14 residues. The CDR3 nucleotides are TGCGCCAGCAGCGTGCACAGGGGGAACACTGAAGCTTTCTTT. Its translation: CASSVHRGNTEAFF.

The chain combines TRBV9 with TRBJ2-5; 10 bases align to TRBD2. Germline V gene data show CDR1 as SGDLS and CDR2 as YYNGEE. Trimming took 3 bases from V and 2 from J; bases not matched to a gene: 4. This CDR3 contains 15 residues. CDR3 coding DNA: TGTGCCAGCAGCGCACTAGCGGGGCCTCAAGAGACCCAGTACTTC. Amino acids: CASSALAGPQETQYF.

This clone was observed a single time. The chain uses TRBV28 and TRBJ2-5, with 11 bases fitting TRBD2. V gave up 4 bases and J gave up 4 bases; unmatched junction bases: 5. CDR1 MDHEN and CDR2 SYDVKM come from the germline V gene. This CDR3 spans 15 amino acids. CDR3: CASSSGTSGRETQYF. In DNA form, the CDR3 reads TGTGCCAGCAGTTCCGGGACTAGCGGTAGAGAGACCCAGTACTTC.

As for this clone: The junction does not match germline at one end; this may be a read error. V is TRBV4-1 and J is TRBJ1-1; 7 nucleotides match TRBD1. CDR1 and CDR2 (germline): MGHRA, YSYEKL. The length of the CDR3 is 15 residues. The CDR3, as DNA: TGTGCCAGCAGCAATTACAGGGGAGGGAACACTGAAGCTTTCTTT. This encodes CASSNYRGGNTEAFF.

In this sample, this clone turned up a few times. J is TRBJ2-3 and V is TRBV25-1; D is unclear. Germline-derived CDR1 and CDR2 are MGHDK and SYGVNS. The CDR3 loop spans 15 amino acids. Deletions cut 3 bases from V and 3 bases from J, with 13 bases between. CDR3 sequence: CASSDLLGSTDTQYF. The CDR3 DNA reads as TGTGCCAGCAGTGATCTCCTAGGTAGTACAGATACGCAGTATTTT.

This clone was counted between two and nine times. The rearrangement uses TRBV11-2 and TRBJ1-1, with D uncertain. This CDR3 has 13 amino acids. V was clipped by 6 bases and J by 1 base, with 9 bases between them. CDR1 is SGHAT and CDR2 is FQNNGV in the germline V gene. The CDR3 sequence: CASSLRTNTEAFF. DNA for the CDR3: TGTGCCAGCAGTCTAAGAACGAACACTGAAGCTTTCTTT.

The V and J genes are TRBV5-7 and TRBJ2-7; 10 nucleotides agree with TRBD2. TRBV5-7 is identified as an open reading frame with a role that is uncertain. CDR3 length equals 15 residues. The V gene end was trimmed by 3 bases and the J gene end by 5 bases; junction bases not matched to a gene: 8. The CDR3: CASSCVASGGNEQYV. In DNA, the CDR3 is TGTGCCAGCAGCTGCGTAGCTAGCGGGGGTAACGAGCAGTACGTC.